This TCR beta chain is drawn from a study of CD8+ T cells in alopecia areata. A few counts support this clone. Gene names follow the mouse nomenclature. Read sequence stops 4 residues before the CDR3 end, and the germline J gene provides the missing end. J gave up 2 bases and V 5 bases, and 4 bases lay outside the gene matches. The CDR3 has 15 residues. CDR1 and CDR2 from the germline V gene are FNHDT and SITEND (reference sequence). Markers including CD4, CD8alpha, NKG2D and NKG2ACE guided sorting of pooled cutaneous lymph node cells. RNA extraction was followed by reverse transcription into cDNA, which acted as the sequencing template. TCRdb's table, derived via immunoSEQ multiplex PCR, lists solely in-frame clones and lacks some. The repertoire shows 200,000 to 300,000 clones, none seen only once; the top ten take 1.2%.

The sequenced sample was CD4+ T cells sorted from a lymph node. The rearrangement links TRBV19 to TRBJ2-3; 11 nucleotides match TRBD1. The TCR sequence derives from a C3H/HeJ mouse with alopecia areata. Mouse strain MHC haplotype: H2-k. The part of the CDR3 DNA that was read is TGTGCCAGCAGCGGACAGGGGGCTGTTGCAGAA. This sequence encodes CASSGQGAVAE. The full CDR3 protein reads CASSGQGAVAETLYF.